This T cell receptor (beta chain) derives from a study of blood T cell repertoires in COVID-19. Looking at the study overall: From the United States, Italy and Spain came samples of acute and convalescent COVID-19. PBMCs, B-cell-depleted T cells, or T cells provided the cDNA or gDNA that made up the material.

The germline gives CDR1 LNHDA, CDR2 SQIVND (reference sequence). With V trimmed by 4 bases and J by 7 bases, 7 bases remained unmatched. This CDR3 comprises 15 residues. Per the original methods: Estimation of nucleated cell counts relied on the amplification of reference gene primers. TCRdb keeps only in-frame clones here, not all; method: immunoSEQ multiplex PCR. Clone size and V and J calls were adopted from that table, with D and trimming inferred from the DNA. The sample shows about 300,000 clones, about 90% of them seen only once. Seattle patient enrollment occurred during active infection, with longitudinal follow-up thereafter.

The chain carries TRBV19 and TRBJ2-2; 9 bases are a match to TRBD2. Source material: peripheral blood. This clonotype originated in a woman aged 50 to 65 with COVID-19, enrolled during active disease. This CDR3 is CASSRLAGLYGELFF. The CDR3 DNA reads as TGTGCCAGTAGTAGGCTAGCGGGACTTTACGGGGAGCTGTTTTTT.